The 15 T cell receptor beta chains in this list originate from one sample, sequenced in a study of T cell responses to AZD1222 COVID-19 vaccine. Clones were read by immunoSEQ multiplex PCR, and TCRdb kept only the in-frame ones, dropping some. The sample has about 90,000 clones; roughly 88% are singletons. The sample here was peripheral blood, taken on day 0 of AZD1222 vaccination. These receptors were obtained from an adult in good health.

V usage is TRBV6-5 and J usage is TRBJ1-6, with D tentatively TRBD1 (5 bases). Germline values: CDR1 MNHEY, CDR2 SVGAGI. V lost 3 bases to trimming and J lost 3 bases, with 12 bases between them. CDR3 size: 16 residues. CDR3 sequence reads: CASSYSGQDYNSPLHF. The CDR3 DNA sequence: TGTGCCAGCAGTTATTCAGGGCAGGACTATAATTCACCCCTCCACTTT.

This chain connects TRBV5-6 to TRBJ2-1, with 9 nucleotides matching TRBD1. Trimming took 3 bases from V and 3 from J; bases not matched to a gene: 4. This CDR3 is built from 15 residues. The germline CDR1 and CDR2 sequences are SGHDT and YYEEEE. The CDR3 sequence: CASSWDRDGYNEQFF. The CDR3 DNA is TGTGCCAGCAGCTGGGACAGGGATGGCTACAATGAGCAGTTCTTC.

The J gene is TRBJ2-6, the V gene TRBV24-1; the D is unclear. CDR3 length: 16 residues. Germline CDR1 reads KGHDR; CDR2 reads SFDVKD. V lost 4 bases to trimming and J lost 0 bases, with 9 bases between them. The CDR3 sequence: CATSDPSSSGANVLTF. DNA of the CDR3: TGTGCCACCAGTGACCCTAGTAGCTCTGGGGCCAACGTCCTGACTTTC.

The chain employs TRBV9 and TRBJ2-7, with D tentatively TRBD2 (5 bases). Trimming removed 2 bases at V and 4 bases at J, with 13 bases between. Germline CDR1 is SGDLS and CDR2 is YYNGEE. CDR3 length: 14 amino acids. The DNA for the CDR3 is TGTGCCAGCAGCGTGGGGAGAACGGGATACGAGCAGTACTTC. Protein sequence: CASSVGRTGYEQYF.

V is TRBV6-5 and J is TRBJ1-3; D is unclear. CDR3 size: 13 residues. Looked up from germline, CDR1 is MNHEY and CDR2 is SVGAGI. Deletions cut 6 bases from V and 0 bases from J, with 6 bases between. The DNA for the CDR3 is TGTGCCAGCAGGACGGTCTCTGGAAACACCATATATTTT. This codes for CASRTVSGNTIYF.

Remarks on this clone: A junction end diverges from the germline sequence, so it may reflect a read error. The chain combines TRBV7-7 with TRBJ1-5, with unresolved D. The CDR3 covers 13 residues. The V gene's germline CDR1 is SSHAT and CDR2 FNYEAQ (reference sequence). This CDR3 is CASSLASDQPQHF. The DNA for the CDR3 is TGTGCTAGCAGCTTAGCGAGCGATCAGCCCCAGCATTTT.

This clone came up once. J is TRBJ1-6 and V is TRBV18, with D possibly being TRBD1 (6 bases). Trimming pared 2 bases from V and 4 bases from J, leaving 9 bases between. Germline V gene data show CDR1 as KGHSH and CDR2 as LQKENI. The CDR3 sequence is 15 residues long. As DNA, the CDR3 is TGTGCCAGCTCACCAGGACAGAATTATAATTCACCCCTCCACTTT. As protein: CASSPGQNYNSPLHF.

The J gene is TRBJ1-2, the V gene TRBV6-5; no reliable D call. Trimming removed 6 bases from V and 4 bases from J, with 12 bases in between. Germline CDR1 MNHEY, CDR2 SVGAGI. This CDR3 region has 13 residues. In nucleotides, the CDR3 is TGTGCCAGCAGCCCAGATGGAACCTATGGCTACACCTTC. Translated: CASSPDGTYGYTF.

The chain employs TRBV28 and TRBJ2-2, with TRBD2 matching over 7 bases. Germline lookup yields CDR1 MDHEN and CDR2 SYDVKM. The V and J ends lost 6 bases and 2 bases, in that order; junction bases with no gene match: 6. This CDR3 contains 15 residues. The CDR3 spells CASSRGDFNTGELFF. The CDR3 nucleotides read TGTGCCAGCAGCCGGGGGGACTTTAACACCGGGGAGCTGTTTTTT.

The chain has TRBV4-2 and TRBJ1-4; D uncertain. Germline V lookup: CDR1 LGHNA, CDR2 YNFKEQ. Trimming removed 2 bases at V and 7 bases at J, with 5 bases between. The CDR3 sequence is 12 residues long. CDR3 residues: CASSQSSEKLFF. The CDR3 coding sequence is TGTGCCAGCAGCCAATCCAGTGAAAAACTGTTTTTT.

This clone was counted once. The chain joins TRBV5-1 to TRBJ1-2; D is uncertain. Germline values: CDR1 SGHRS, CDR2 YFSETQ. V lost 0 bases to trimming and J lost 0 bases, with 6 bases between them. The CDR3 runs to 14 residues. The CDR3 here is CASSLDRTNYGYTF. The DNA for the CDR3 is TGCGCCAGCAGCTTGGATCGGACTAACTATGGCTACACCTTC.

This sequence joins TRBV2 and TRBJ2-2, with D possibly matching TRBD2 (7 bases). Germline CDR1 is SNHLY and CDR2 is FYNNEI. The length of the CDR3 is 14 residues. The V gene lost 3 bases and the J gene lost 4 bases, with 9 bases spanning the gap. The CDR3 coding sequence is TGTGCCAGCAGTGACGGGGGGCCCACCGGGGAGCTGTTTTTT. Translating gives CASSDGGPTGELFF.

This chain's CDR3 is CASSPQGRRAGELFF. Written as DNA, the CDR3 is TGTGCCAGCAGCCCCCAGGGGCGAAGGGCCGGGGAGCTGTTTTTT. The chain recombines TRBV3-1 (or the pseudogene TRBV3-2) with TRBJ2-2; D perhaps matches TRBD1 (6 bases). The germline V and J ends were trimmed by 4 bases and 6 bases, with 15 bases remaining between them. The CDR3 is made up of 15 amino acids. Germline CDR1 reads LGHDT; CDR2 reads YNNKEL (reference sequence).

The J gene is TRBJ1-5, the V gene TRBV29-1; tentative D call: TRBD1 (5 bases). Trimming shortened V by 5 bases and J by 4 bases, and 9 bases separated the two germline ends. This CDR3 has 12 amino acids. Germline V gives CDR1 SQVTM, CDR2 ANQGSEA. This CDR3 reads CSVWDGNQPQHF. The CDR3 DNA follows: TGCAGCGTTTGGGACGGGAATCAGCCCCAGCATTTT.

The V and J genes are TRBV7-9 and TRBJ2-1, with D hard to call. This CDR3 contains 16 residues. V shed 5 bases and J shed 0 bases, with 14 bases lying between them. CDR1 is SEHNR and CDR2 is FQNEAQ in the germline V gene (reference sequence). Here the CDR3 reads CASSLTSYRSYNEQFF. The CDR3 nucleotides read TGTGCCAGCAGCCTTACGTCTTATCGCTCCTACAATGAGCAGTTCTTC.